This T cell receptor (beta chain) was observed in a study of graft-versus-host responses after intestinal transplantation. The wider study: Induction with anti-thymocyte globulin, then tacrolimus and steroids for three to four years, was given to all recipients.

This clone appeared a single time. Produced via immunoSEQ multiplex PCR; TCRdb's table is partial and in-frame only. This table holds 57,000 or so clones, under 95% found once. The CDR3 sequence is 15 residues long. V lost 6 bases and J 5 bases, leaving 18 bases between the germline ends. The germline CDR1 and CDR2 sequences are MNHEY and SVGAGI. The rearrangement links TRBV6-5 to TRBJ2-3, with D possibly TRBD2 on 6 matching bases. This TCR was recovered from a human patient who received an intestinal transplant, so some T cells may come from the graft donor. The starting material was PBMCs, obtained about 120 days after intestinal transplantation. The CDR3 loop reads CASRLALEVEDTQYF. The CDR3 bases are TGTGCCAGCAGGCTAGCGCTAGAGGTTGAAGATACGCAGTATTTT.